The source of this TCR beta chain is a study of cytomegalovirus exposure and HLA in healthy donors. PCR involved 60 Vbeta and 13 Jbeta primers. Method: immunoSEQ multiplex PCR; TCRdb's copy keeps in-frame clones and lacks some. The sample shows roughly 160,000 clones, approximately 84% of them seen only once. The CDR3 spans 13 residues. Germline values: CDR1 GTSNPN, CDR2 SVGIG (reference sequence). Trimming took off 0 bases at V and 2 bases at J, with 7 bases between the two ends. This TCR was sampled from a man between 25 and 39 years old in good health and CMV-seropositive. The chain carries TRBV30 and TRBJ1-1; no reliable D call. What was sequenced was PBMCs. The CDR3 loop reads CAWSVILNTEAFF. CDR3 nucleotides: TGTGCCTGGAGTGTAATCCTTAACACTGAAGCTTTCTTT.